A selection of T cell receptor beta chains follows, all from one sample in a study of blood T cell repertoires in COVID-19. Sequencing was performed with immunoSEQ multiplex PCR; in TCRdb, only in-frame clones are kept and a portion is missing. The table includes 200,000 or so clones, 70% to 90% detected once. Material for sequencing was peripheral blood. The receptors stem from a woman in her sixties or seventies with active or convalescent COVID-19. CDR3s include the opening cysteine and the closing phenylalanine or tryptophan. The order of the fields is V gene, D gene, J gene, CDR3 protein, CDR3 DNA. The D gene is left open where the match is weak.

TRBV6-5	.	TRBJ1-6	CASSYGDGDSPLHF	TGTGCCAGCAGTTACGGTGACGGGGATTCACCCCTCCACTTT
TRBV28	TRBD1	TRBJ2-7	CASSSGQASYEQYF	TGTGCCAGCAGTTCTGGACAGGCTTCCTACGAGCAGTACTTC
TRBV6-5	TRBD1	TRBJ2-2	CATFAGQGDTGELFF	TGTGCCACCTTCGCCGGACAGGGGGACACCGGGGAGCTGTTTTTT
TRBV19	TRBD2	TRBJ2-7	CASSPGTSGEGYEQYF	TGTGCCAGTAGTCCGGGGACTAGCGGAGAGGGATACGAGCAGTACTTC
TRBV9	.	TRBJ1-4	CASSRVGGGNEKLFF	TGTGCCAGCTCCCGCGTGGGGGGGGGTAATGAAAAACTGTTTTTT
TRBV28	TRBD2	TRBJ2-2	CATSIAGGPHTGELFF	TGTGCCACCTCCATAGCGGGAGGGCCGCACACCGGGGAGCTGTTTTTT
TRBV27	.	TRBJ2-7	CASSSTLGRDLYEQYF	TGTGCCAGCAGTTCAACTCTTGGGCGGGACCTCTACGAGCAGTACTTC
TRBV9	.	TRBJ1-5	CASSYRVAQHF	TGTGCCAGCAGCTACAGGGTCGCCCAGCATTTT
TRBV6-6	TRBD1	TRBJ2-1	CASSSGTGTEQFF	TGTGCCAGCAGTTCCGGGACAGGGACGGAGCAGTTCTTC
TRBV28	.	TRBJ1-1	CASSFRGSEAFF	TGTGCCAGCAGTTTCAGGGGCAGTGAAGCTTTCTTT